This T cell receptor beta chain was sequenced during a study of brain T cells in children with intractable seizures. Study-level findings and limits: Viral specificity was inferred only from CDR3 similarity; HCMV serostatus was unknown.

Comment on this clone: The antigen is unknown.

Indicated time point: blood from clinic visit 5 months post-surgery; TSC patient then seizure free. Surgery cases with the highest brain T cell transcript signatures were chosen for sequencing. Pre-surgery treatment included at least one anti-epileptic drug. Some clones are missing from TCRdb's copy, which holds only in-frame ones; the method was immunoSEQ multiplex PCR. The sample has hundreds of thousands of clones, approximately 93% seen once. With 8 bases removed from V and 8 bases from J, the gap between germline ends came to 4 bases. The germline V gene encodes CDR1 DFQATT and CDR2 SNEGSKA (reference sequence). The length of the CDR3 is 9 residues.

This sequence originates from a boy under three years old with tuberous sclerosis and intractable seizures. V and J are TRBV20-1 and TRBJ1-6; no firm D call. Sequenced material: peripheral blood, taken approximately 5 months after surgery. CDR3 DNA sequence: TGCAGTAGGCATTCACCCCTCCACTTT. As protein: CSRHSPLHF.